A single sample gave rise to the 28 T cell receptor beta chains below, sequenced in a study of blood T cell repertoires in COVID-19. Repertoires were generated with immunoSEQ multiplex PCR, while TCRdb's copy carries only in-frame clones and drops some. The profile shows about 250,000 clones, roughly 85% of them singletons. Sequenced: PBMCs or T cells enriched from blood (not recorded which). Source of these receptors: a woman in her forties or fifties with acute COVID-19.

The CDR3 loop reads CASSIQVFGNTIYF. The CDR3 nucleotides are TGTGCCAGTAGTATACAGGTCTTCGGAAACACCATATATTTT. J is TRBJ1-3 and V is TRBV19; D is undetermined. Per germline, CDR1 LNHDA and CDR2 SQIVND (reference sequence). The CDR3 loop spans 14 amino acids. Trimming stripped 2 bases from V and 4 bases from J, with 9 bases between.

The chain employs TRBV19 and TRBJ2-5; D remains ambiguous. V was cut by 4 bases and J by 2 bases, with 2 bases left in between. The germline gives CDR1 LNHDA, CDR2 SQIVND (reference sequence). The CDR3 runs to 11 residues. DNA of the CDR3: TGTGCCAGTAGTACTCAAGAGACCCAGTACTTC. It yields the protein CASSTQETQYF.

The chain is built from TRBV6-2 or TRBV6-3 and TRBJ1-1; the D gene is possibly TRBD1 (6 bases). The germline V and J ends were trimmed by 4 bases and 1 base, with 13 bases remaining between them. This CDR3 has 15 amino acids. Germline V gene lookup returns CDR1 MNHEY and CDR2 SVGEGT. The CDR3 sequence: CASSLGSRGNTEAFF. The CDR3 region has the DNA TGTGCCAGCAGTTTGGGATCCAGGGGGAACACTGAAGCTTTCTTT.

The V call is TRBV3-1 (or the pseudogene TRBV3-2), the J call TRBJ2-7; 14 bases are shared with TRBD2. This CDR3 is built from 16 residues. Germline CDR1 reads LGHDT; CDR2 reads YNNKEL (reference sequence). Unmatched junction bases numbered 9, after V lost 6 bases and J lost 5 bases. CDR3 residues: CASRPTTSGGVNEQYF. CDR3 in DNA: TGTGCCAGCAGACCCACGACTAGCGGGGGGGTCAACGAGCAGTACTTC.

This CDR3 is CASSYSAEQYF. CDR3 coding DNA: TGTGCCAGCAGTTACTCGGCCGAGCAGTACTTC. The chain has TRBV6-2 or TRBV6-3 and TRBJ2-7; D is unclear. In germline, CDR1 is MNHEY, CDR2 SVGEGT. V was pared by 0 bases and J by 6 bases, with 3 bases between. The CDR3 contains 11 residues.

The rearrangement joins TRBV9 to TRBJ1-1; maybe TRBD1 (5 bases). The germline CDR1 and CDR2 sequences are SGDLS and YYNGEE. The V end lost 3 bases, the J end lost 8 bases, and 8 bases lay between the germline ends. The CDR3 sequence is 11 residues long. CDR3 coding DNA: TGTGCCAGCAGCGATGGGGGGGAAGCTTTCTTT. Amino acids: CASSDGGEAFF.

The gene calls are TRBV6-9 and TRBJ1-2; 10 bases align to TRBD1. The CDR3 covers 14 residues. From germline, CDR1 is MNHGY and CDR2 SVAAGI. Trimming took 3 bases from V and 5 from J; bases not matched to a gene: 3. DNA for the CDR3: TGTGCCAGCAGTTACGGGACAGGGGCGTATGGCTACACCTTC. Protein: CASSYGTGAYGYTF.

The gene calls are TRBV9 and TRBJ1-1, with D uncertain. The CDR3 is 13 residues long. Germline CDR1 reads SGDLS; CDR2 reads YYNGEE. V was shortened by 1 base and J by 0 bases, with 4 bases between the two germline ends. The CDR3 DNA is TGTGCCAGCAGCGTATTCATGAACACTGAAGCTTTCTTT. This encodes CASSVFMNTEAFF.

The J gene is TRBJ1-1, the V gene TRBV7-3; 8 bases match TRBD1. CDR1 and CDR2 (germline): SGHTA, FQGTGA. V lost 2 bases and J lost 6; bases outside the gene matches: 8. The CDR3 sequence is 15 residues long. The CDR3 protein is CASSLAPGGRAEAFF. The DNA for the CDR3 is TGTGCCAGCAGCTTAGCCCCAGGGGGCAGGGCTGAAGCTTTCTTT.

This chain joins TRBV30 and TRBJ1-6; 7 nucleotides match TRBD1. Germline loops: CDR1 GTSNPN, CDR2 SVGIG (reference sequence). The CDR3 is 13 amino acids. Losses at the gene ends were 8 bases for V and 8 bases for J; bases not matched to a gene: 9. The CDR3 DNA follows: TGTGCCGGTACAGGGGATTTAGATTCACCCCTCCACTTT. It translates to CAGTGDLDSPLHF.

J is TRBJ1-1 and V is TRBV6-5; D is undetermined. V was clipped by 0 bases and J by 4 bases, with 12 bases between them. Germline CDR1 is MNHEY and CDR2 is SVGAGI. This CDR3 region has 15 residues. The CDR3 reads CASSYSGVESTEAFF. The CDR3 DNA reads TGTGCCAGCAGTTACTCCGGGGTAGAGAGCACTGAAGCTTTCTTT.

This clone came up once. In DNA, the CDR3 is TGTGCCAGCAGCCTGGACAGTTTCACTGAAGCTTTCTTT. It codes for CASSLDSFTEAFF. This chain links TRBV5-4 with TRBJ1-1, with D perhaps matching TRBD1 (6 bases). The CDR3 runs 13 residues. Trimming pared 4 bases from V and 4 bases from J, leaving 11 bases between. CDR1 and CDR2 from the germline V gene are SGHNT and YYREEE (reference sequence).

Judged by abundance, this clone is medium-sized (0.01 to 0.1%). The V gene is TRBV30, the J gene TRBJ1-1; no definite D call. The CDR3 sequence is 13 residues long. Per the germline V gene, CDR1 is GTSNPN and CDR2 is SVGIG (reference sequence). Trimming took 0 bases from V and 1 from J, leaving 6 bases between them. CDR3 region: CAWSVEGNTEAFF. CDR3 nucleotides: TGTGCCTGGAGTGTGGAGGGGAACACTGAAGCTTTCTTT.

V gene TRBV3-1 (or the pseudogene TRBV3-2) combines with J gene TRBJ1-2; D is possibly TRBD1 (6 bases). Germline-derived CDR1 and CDR2 are LGHDT and YNNKEL (reference sequence). V lost 0 bases, J lost 4 bases, and 12 bases lay in between. The CDR3 is made up of 15 amino acids. The CDR3 DNA is TGTGCCAGCAGCCAAGAAGCGCAGGGGATCTATGGCTACACCTTC. This codes for CASSQEAQGIYGYTF.

The CDR3 protein is CASSQKRDTEAFF. The CDR3 DNA reads TGTGCCAGCAGCCAAAAGAGGGACACTGAAGCTTTCTTT. The chain links TRBV11-3 to TRBJ1-1; D remains unclear. CDR1 SGHNT and CDR2 YENEEA come from the germline V gene. V lost 5 bases, J lost 3 bases, and 10 bases lay in between. CDR3 size: 13 residues.

CDR3 nucleotide sequence: TGTGCCAGCAGCCCTGGACAGACGAGGGTACCTGAAGCTTTCTTT. This encodes CASSPGQTRVPEAFF. The rearrangement uses TRBV3-1 (or the pseudogene TRBV3-2) and TRBJ1-1, with a tentative D call TRBD1 (6 bases). Germline-derived CDR1 and CDR2 are LGHDT and YNNKEL (reference sequence). The CDR3 is 15 residues long. Trimming shortened V by 4 bases and J by 6 bases, and 18 bases separated the two germline ends.

This chain joins TRBV5-1 and TRBJ2-5, with D tentatively TRBD2 (6 bases). V lost 3 bases and J 5 bases, leaving 14 bases between the germline ends. Germline loops: CDR1 SGHRS, CDR2 YFSETQ. This CDR3 is built from 14 residues. DNA of the CDR3: TGCGCCAGCAGCTCCTCTAGCGTGTACGAGACCCAGTACTTC. Residues: CASSSSSVYETQYF.

This sequence joins TRBV2 and TRBJ2-7; 7 bases agree with TRBD1. The CDR3 is made up of 15 amino acids. Germline-derived CDR1 and CDR2 are SNHLY and FYNNEI. After removal of 10 bases from V and 6 bases from J, the junction contained 18 bases not matched to a gene. This CDR3 is CAIPIQTGVRGEQYF. Written as DNA, the CDR3 is TGTGCCATCCCGATCCAAACAGGGGTACGGGGCGAGCAGTACTTC.

This clone has more than one count but fewer than ten. CDR3 amino acids: CASSQGYRNTIYF. The CDR3 DNA is TGCGCCAGCAGCCAAGGGTACAGAAACACCATATATTTT. The V gene is TRBV4-3, the J gene TRBJ1-3; D is uncertain. V shed 1 base and J shed 5 bases, with 6 bases lying between them. The CDR3 runs 13 residues. Germline V CDR1 and CDR2: LGHNA, YSLEER.

The gene calls are TRBV5-6 and TRBJ1-1, with 9 bases fitting TRBD1. The germline gives CDR1 SGHDT, CDR2 YYEEEE. The CDR3 has 15 residues. V shed 4 bases and J 1 base; nucleotides not matched to a gene: 5. CDR3 nucleotide sequence: TGTGCCAGCAGCACGGGGGGACAGGGGAACACTGAAGCTTTCTTT. Protein sequence: CASSTGGQGNTEAFF.

The chain has TRBV19 and TRBJ1-6, with 9 nucleotides matching TRBD1. The CDR3 has 16 amino acids. Germline loops: CDR1 LNHDA, CDR2 SQIVND (reference sequence). V gave up 9 bases and J gave up 2 bases; unmatched junction bases: 8. CDR3 bases: TGTGCCAGCGGGTTACAGGGGGCGCCCTATAATTCACCCCTCCACTTT. Encoded protein: CASGLQGAPYNSPLHF.

J is TRBJ2-5 and V is TRBV3-1 (or the pseudogene TRBV3-2), with D maybe TRBD2 (6 bases). V was cut by 0 bases and J by 4 bases, with 15 bases left in between. CDR1 and CDR2 (germline): LGHDT, YNNKEL (reference sequence). This CDR3 comprises 16 residues. In DNA form, the CDR3 reads TGTGCCAGCAGCCAAGACTTTCCCACTAGCCGAGAGACCCAGTACTTC. It is translated as CASSQDFPTSRETQYF.

V is TRBV25-1 and J is TRBJ1-1; 7 bases fit TRBD1. The CDR3 runs to 13 residues. Germline assignment: CDR1 MGHDK and CDR2 SYGVNS. The trim removed 8 bases at V and 2 bases at J, leaving 5 bases unmatched. CDR3 DNA sequence: TGTGCCAGCCGAGGGGGCCTAAACACTGAAGCTTTCTTT. It encodes CASRGGLNTEAFF.

The chain employs TRBV5-1 and TRBJ1-1; possible D gene TRBD1, 6 bases. The CDR3 covers 14 residues. Trimming took 1 base from V and 3 from J, leaving 10 bases between them. Germline V CDR1 and CDR2: SGHRS, YFSETQ. The CDR3 spells CASSLSGADTEAFF. The CDR3, as DNA: TGCGCCAGCAGCTTGTCAGGGGCGGACACTGAAGCTTTCTTT.

The chain links TRBV7-8 to TRBJ1-5; TRBD1 might be the D (5 bases). Germline V gene lookup returns CDR1 SGHVS and CDR2 FQNEAQ. Trimming shortened V by 4 bases and J by 6 bases, and 16 bases separated the two germline ends. This CDR3 has 15 residues. The CDR3 here is CASSSNQGAGQPQHF. CDR3 DNA sequence: TGTGCCAGCAGCTCAAACCAAGGGGCTGGTCAGCCCCAGCATTTT.

This clone is medium-sized in the sample. The CDR3 protein is CASSRTGTDANYGYTF. CDR3 sequence (DNA): TGTGCCAGCAGCCGCACCGGGACAGACGCTAACTATGGCTACACCTTC. This chain uses TRBV14 with TRBJ1-2, with TRBD1 matching over 7 bases. Germline V gives CDR1 SGHDN, CDR2 FVKESK. The J segment lost 0 bases and the V segment lost 4 bases, leaving 8 bases of the junction unmatched. CDR3 size: 16 residues. The variable domain in full, completed from reference TRBV14 and TRBJ1-2, reads EAGVTQFPSHSVIEKGQTVTLRCDPISGHDNLYWYRRVMGKEIKFLLHFVKESKQDESGMPNNRFLAERTGGTYSTLKVQPAELEDSGVYFCASSRTGTDANYGYTFGSGTRLTVV.

The chain combines TRBV7-3 with TRBJ2-2; the match to TRBD1 covers 9 bases. The CDR3 spans 17 residues. From germline, CDR1 is SGHTA and CDR2 FQGTGA. Trimming removed 0 bases from V and 6 bases from J; junction bases left unmatched: 8. The CDR3 loop is CASSLTPGTGRAGELFF. The CDR3 DNA reads as TGTGCCAGCAGCTTAACCCCGGGGACAGGGCGGGCCGGGGAGCTGTTTTTT. Using reference TRBV7-3 and TRBJ2-2 for the parts outside the CDR3, the full variable domain is GAGVSQTPSNKVTEKGKYVELRCDPISGHTALYWYRQSLGQGPEFLIYFQGTGAADDSGLPNDRFFAVRPEGSVSTLKIQRTERGDSAVYLCASSLTPGTGRAGELFFGEGSRLTVL.

The V call is TRBV15, the J call TRBJ1-5; D is unresolved. V was pared by 1 base and J by 3 bases, with 4 bases between. Germline V gene data show CDR1 as LNHNV and CDR2 as YYDKDF (reference sequence). The CDR3 runs 13 residues. DNA of the CDR3: TGTGCCACCAGCAGAGCTACCAATCAGCCCCAGCATTTT. It encodes CATSRATNQPQHF.